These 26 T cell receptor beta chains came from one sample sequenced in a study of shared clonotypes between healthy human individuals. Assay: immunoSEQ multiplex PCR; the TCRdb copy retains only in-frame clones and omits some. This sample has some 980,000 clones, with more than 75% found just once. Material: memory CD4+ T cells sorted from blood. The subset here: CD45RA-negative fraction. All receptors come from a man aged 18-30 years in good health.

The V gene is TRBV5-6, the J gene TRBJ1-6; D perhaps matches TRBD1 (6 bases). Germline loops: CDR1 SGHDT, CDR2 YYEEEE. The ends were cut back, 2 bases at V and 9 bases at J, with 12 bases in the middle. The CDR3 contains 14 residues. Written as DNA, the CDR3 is TGTGCCAGCAGCTTAACAGGGTTAGGTTCACCCCTCCACTTT. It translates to CASSLTGLGSPLHF.

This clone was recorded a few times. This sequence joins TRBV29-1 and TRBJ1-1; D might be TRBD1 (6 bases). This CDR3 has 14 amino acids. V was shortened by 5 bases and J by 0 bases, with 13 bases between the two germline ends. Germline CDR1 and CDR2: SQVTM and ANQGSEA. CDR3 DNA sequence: TGCAGCGTTACGCAGGGGAACCTGAACACTGAAGCTTTCTTT. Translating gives CSVTQGNLNTEAFF.

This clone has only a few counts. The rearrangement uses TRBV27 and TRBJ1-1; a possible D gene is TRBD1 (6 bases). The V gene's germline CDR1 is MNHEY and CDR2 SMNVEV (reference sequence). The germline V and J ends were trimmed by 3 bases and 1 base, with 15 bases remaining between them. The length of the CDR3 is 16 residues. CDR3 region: CASSFEPGAANTEAFF. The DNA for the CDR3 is TGTGCCAGCAGTTTTGAGCCAGGGGCGGCGAACACTGAAGCTTTCTTT.

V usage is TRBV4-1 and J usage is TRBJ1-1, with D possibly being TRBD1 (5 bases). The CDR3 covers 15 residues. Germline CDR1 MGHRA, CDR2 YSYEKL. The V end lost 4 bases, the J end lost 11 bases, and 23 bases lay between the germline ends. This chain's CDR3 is CASSRPSGRAGSAFF. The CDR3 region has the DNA TGCGCCAGCAGCCGCCCCTCAGGTCGGGCAGGGAGTGCTTTCTTT.

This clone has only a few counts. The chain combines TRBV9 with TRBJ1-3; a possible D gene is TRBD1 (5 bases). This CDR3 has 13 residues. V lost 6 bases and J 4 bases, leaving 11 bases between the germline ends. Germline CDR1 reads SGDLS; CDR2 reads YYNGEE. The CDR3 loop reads CASNPGGGNTIYF. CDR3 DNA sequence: TGTGCCAGCAACCCCGGGGGGGGAAACACCATATATTTT.

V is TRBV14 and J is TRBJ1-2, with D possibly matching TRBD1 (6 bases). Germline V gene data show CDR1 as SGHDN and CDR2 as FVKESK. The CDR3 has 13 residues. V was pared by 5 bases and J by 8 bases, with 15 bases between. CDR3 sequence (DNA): TGTGCCAGCAGCTACACGACAGGATCCGGCTACACCTTC. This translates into CASSYTTGSGYTF.

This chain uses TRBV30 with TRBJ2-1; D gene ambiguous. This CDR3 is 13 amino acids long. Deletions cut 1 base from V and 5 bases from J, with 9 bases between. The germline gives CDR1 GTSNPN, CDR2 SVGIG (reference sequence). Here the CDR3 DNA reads TGTGCCTGGAGTGATAGGTCTGACAATGAGCAGTTCTTC. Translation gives CAWSDRSDNEQFF.

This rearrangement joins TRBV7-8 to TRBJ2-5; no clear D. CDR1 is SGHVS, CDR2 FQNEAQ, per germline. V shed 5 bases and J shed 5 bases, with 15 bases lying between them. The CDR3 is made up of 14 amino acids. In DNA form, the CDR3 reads TGTGCCAGCAGCACCTCCGGCAGATTCGAGACCCAGTACTTC. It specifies CASSTSGRFETQYF.

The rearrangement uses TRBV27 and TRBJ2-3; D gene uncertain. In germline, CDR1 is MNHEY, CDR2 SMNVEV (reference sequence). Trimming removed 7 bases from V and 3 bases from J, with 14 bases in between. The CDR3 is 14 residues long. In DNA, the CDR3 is TGTGCCAGCAAACGTCCTGGTGGGACAGATACGCAGTATTTT. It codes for CASKRPGGTDTQYF.

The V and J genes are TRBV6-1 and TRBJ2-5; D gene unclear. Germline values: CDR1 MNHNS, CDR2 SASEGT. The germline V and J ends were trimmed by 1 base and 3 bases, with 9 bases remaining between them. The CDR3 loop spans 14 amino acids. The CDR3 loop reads CASSEVSLKETQYF. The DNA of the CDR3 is TGTGCCAGCAGTGAAGTTTCATTGAAAGAGACCCAGTACTTC.

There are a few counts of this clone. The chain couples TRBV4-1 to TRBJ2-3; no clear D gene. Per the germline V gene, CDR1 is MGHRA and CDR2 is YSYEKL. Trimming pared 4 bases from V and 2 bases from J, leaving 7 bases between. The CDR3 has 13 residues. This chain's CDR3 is CASSLGNTDTQYF. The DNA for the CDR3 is TGCGCCAGCAGCCTAGGAAACACAGATACGCAGTATTTT.

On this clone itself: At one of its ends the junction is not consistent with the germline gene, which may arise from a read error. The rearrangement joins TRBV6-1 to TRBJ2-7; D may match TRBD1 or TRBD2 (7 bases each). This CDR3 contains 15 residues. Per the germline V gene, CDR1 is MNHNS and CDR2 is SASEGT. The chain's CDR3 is CASRISGTASASSTF. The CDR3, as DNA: TGTGCCAGTCGGATAAGCGGGACAGCCAGCGCGAGCAGTACCTTC.

DNA of the CDR3: TGTGCCAGCAGCTTAATGCTGTCACCTCGGGAGACCCAGTACTTC. This codes for CASSLMLSPRETQYF. The J gene is TRBJ2-5, the V gene TRBV11-2; D is uncertain. Germline loops: CDR1 SGHAT, CDR2 FQNNGV. V gave up 2 bases and J gave up 5 bases, with 15 bases separating them. The CDR3 extends over 15 amino acids.

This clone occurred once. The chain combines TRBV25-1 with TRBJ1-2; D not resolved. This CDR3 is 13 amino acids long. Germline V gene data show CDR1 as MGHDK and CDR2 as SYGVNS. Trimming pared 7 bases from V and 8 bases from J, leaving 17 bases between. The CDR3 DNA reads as TGTGCCAGCAAAGGGCGGAGCTGGGAGGGCTACACCTTC. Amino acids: CASKGRSWEGYTF.

This CDR3 is CASSSTGRTNTEAFF. The CDR3 region has the DNA TGTGCCAGCAGTTCGACAGGGCGGACGAACACTGAAGCTTTCTTT. J is TRBJ1-1 and V is TRBV5-8, with 7 bases identical to TRBD1. J lost 1 base, V lost 5 bases, and 8 bases had no gene match. CDR1 and CDR2 (germline): SGHTS, YDEGEE. This CDR3 is built from 15 residues.

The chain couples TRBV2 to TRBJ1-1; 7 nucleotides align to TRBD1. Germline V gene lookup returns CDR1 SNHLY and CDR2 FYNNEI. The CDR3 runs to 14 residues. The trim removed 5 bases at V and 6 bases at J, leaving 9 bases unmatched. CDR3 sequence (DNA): TGTGCCAGCAGTAGGGGGCGGACTGAACCTGAAGCTTTCTTT. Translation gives CASSRGRTEPEAFF. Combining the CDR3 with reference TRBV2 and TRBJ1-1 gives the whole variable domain EPEVTQTPSHQVTQMGQEVILRCVPISNHLYFYWYRQILGQKVEFLVSFYNNEISEKSEIFDDQFSVERPDGSNFTLKIRSTKLEDSAMYFCASSRGRTEPEAFFGQGTRLTVV.

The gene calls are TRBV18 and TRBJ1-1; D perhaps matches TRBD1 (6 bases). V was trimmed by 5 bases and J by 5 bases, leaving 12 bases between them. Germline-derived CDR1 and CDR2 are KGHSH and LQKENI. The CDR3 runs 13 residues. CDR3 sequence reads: CASSAGGYTEAFF. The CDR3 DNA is TGTGCCAGCTCAGCCGGGGGCTATACTGAAGCTTTCTTT.

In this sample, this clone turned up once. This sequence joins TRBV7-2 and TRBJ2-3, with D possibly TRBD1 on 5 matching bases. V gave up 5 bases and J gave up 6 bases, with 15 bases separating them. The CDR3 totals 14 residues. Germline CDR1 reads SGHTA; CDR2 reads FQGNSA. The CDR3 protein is CASSLTSPGDTQYF. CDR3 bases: TGTGCCAGCAGCCTTACCAGCCCAGGGGATACGCAGTATTTT. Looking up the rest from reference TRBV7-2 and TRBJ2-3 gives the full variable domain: GAGVSQSPSNKVTEKGKDVELRCDPISGHTALYWYRQSLGQGLEFLIYFQGNSAPDKSGLPSDRFSAERTGGSVSTLTIQRTQQEDSAVYLCASSLTSPGDTQYFGPGTRLTVL.

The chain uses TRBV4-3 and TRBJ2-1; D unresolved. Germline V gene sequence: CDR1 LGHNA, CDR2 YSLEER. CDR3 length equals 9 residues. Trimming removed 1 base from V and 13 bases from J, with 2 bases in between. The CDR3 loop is CASSQAQFF. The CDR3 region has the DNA TGCGCCAGCAGCCAAGCTCAGTTCTTC.

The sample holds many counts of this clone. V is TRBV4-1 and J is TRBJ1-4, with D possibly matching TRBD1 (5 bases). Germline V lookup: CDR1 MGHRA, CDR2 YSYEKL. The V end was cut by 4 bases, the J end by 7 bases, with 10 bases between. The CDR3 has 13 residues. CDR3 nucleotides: TGCGCCAGCAGCCGGGGCGGGGGTGAAAAACTGTTTTTT. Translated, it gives CASSRGGGEKLFF.

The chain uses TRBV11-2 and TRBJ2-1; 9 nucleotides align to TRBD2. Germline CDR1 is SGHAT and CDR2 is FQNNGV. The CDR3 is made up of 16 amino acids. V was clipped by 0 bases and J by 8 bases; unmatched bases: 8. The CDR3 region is CASSLDGGRAGHEQFF. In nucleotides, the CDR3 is TGTGCCAGCAGCTTAGATGGCGGGAGGGCCGGGCATGAGCAGTTCTTC.

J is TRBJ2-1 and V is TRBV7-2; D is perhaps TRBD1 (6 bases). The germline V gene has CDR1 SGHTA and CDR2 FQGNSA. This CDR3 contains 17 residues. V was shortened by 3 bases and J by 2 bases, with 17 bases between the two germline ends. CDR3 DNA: TGTGCCAGCAGCTTTCGTTCGGGACCAGGGGCCTACAATGAGCAGTTCTTC. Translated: CASSFRSGPGAYNEQFF.

CDR3 loop: CASSHVGFGLADPYEQYF. CDR3 in DNA: TGTGCCAGCAGCCATGTGGGGTTCGGACTAGCGGATCCCTACGAGCAGTACTTC. The gene calls are TRBV14 and TRBJ2-7; 10 bases map to TRBD2. V gave up 3 bases and J gave up 2 bases; unmatched junction bases: 13. Germline lookup yields CDR1 SGHDN and CDR2 FVKESK. The CDR3 is 18 residues long.

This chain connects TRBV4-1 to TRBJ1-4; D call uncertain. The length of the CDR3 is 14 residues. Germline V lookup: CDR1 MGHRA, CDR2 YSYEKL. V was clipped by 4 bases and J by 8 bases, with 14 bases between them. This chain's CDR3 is CASSREGQREKLFF. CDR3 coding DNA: TGCGCCAGCAGCCGAGAGGGTCAGAGGGAAAAACTGTTTTTT.

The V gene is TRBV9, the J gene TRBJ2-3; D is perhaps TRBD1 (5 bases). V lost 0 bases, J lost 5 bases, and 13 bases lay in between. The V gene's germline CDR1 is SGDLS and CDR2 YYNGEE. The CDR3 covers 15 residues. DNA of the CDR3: TGTGCCAGCAGCGTAGGAAAGGGGAAAAGAGATACGCAGTATTTT. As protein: CASSVGKGKRDTQYF. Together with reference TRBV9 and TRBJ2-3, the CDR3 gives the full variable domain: DSGVTQTPKHLITATGQRVTLRCSPRSGDLSVYWYQQSLDQGLQFLIQYYNGEERAKGNILERFSAQQFPDLHSELNLSSLELGDSALYFCASSVGKGKRDTQYFGPGTRLTVL.

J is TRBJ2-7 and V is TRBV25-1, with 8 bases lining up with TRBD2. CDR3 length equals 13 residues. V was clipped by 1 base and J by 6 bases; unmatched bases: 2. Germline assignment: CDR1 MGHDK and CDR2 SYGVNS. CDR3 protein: CASSESGLGEQYF. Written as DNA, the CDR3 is TGTGCCAGCAGTGAATCGGGACTAGGCGAGCAGTACTTC.